The 25 T cell receptor beta chains listed next were all sequenced from one sample in a study of shared clonotypes between healthy human individuals. Assay used: immunoSEQ multiplex PCR; TCRdb lists only in-frame clones, some missing. The repertoire consists of around 2.5 million clones, with roughly 93% occurring once and the leading ten covering about 0.38%. Sequenced: naive CD4+ T cells from PBMCs. As for subset: CD45RA+ positively selected. These receptors came from a man aged 18 to 29 in good health. Some clones in this sample may be carry-over from other donors' samples.

The CDR3 region has the DNA TGTGCCAGCAGCGAGCGAAGTACAGGGCGGAACGAGCAGTACTTC. Amino acids: CASSERSTGRNEQYF. The V call is TRBV9, the J call TRBJ2-7, with D maybe TRBD1 (6 bases). V lost 3 bases and J 5 bases, leaving 18 bases between the germline ends. This CDR3 region has 15 residues. CDR1 and CDR2 (germline): SGDLS, YYNGEE.

As concerns this clone: The identical CDR3 is also encoded by other nucleotide sequences in the sample. The chain has TRBV29-1 and TRBJ1-2; D possibly corresponds to TRBD1 (5 bases). The CDR3 spans 11 residues. V was clipped by 4 bases and J by 4 bases, with 7 bases between them. The germline CDR1 and CDR2 sequences are SQVTM and ANQGSEA. The CDR3 DNA reads as TGCAGCGTTGGGGGGACCTATGGCTACACCTTC. It encodes CSVGGTYGYTF. The variable domain in full, with the rest retrieved from reference TRBV29-1 and TRBJ1-2, is SAVISQKPSRDICQRGTSLTIQCQVDSQVTMMFWYRQQPGQSLTLIATANQGSEATYESGFVIDKFPISRPNLTFSTLTVSNMSPEDSSIYLCSVGGTYGYTFGSGTRLTVV.

V gene TRBV27 combines with J gene TRBJ2-1; the D gene could be TRBD1 or TRBD2 (5 bases each). Germline lookup yields CDR1 MNHEY and CDR2 SMNVEV (reference sequence). Trimming took off 0 bases at V and 8 bases at J, with 20 bases between the two ends. This CDR3 spans 17 amino acids. The CDR3 DNA sequence: TGTGCCAGCAGTTTATCGTGGGGACCCCCGGGTTGGGATGAGCAGTTCTTC. Its protein is CASSLSWGPPGWDEQFF.

The chain is built from TRBV4-3 and TRBJ2-1; the D gene is possibly TRBD1 (5 bases). Germline loops: CDR1 LGHNA, CDR2 YSLEER. CDR3 length: 16 residues. Trimming took 3 bases from V and 0 from J, leaving 12 bases between them. The CDR3 loop reads CASSQTPDSSYNEQFF. Written as DNA, the CDR3 is TGCGCCAGCAGCCAGACACCTGACAGCTCCTACAATGAGCAGTTCTTC.

V gene TRBV6-1 combines with J gene TRBJ2-1, with D hard to call. The CDR3 consists of 13 residues. V lost 2 bases, J lost 7 bases, and 9 bases lay in between. CDR1 MNHNS and CDR2 SASEGT come from the germline V gene. The CDR3 DNA follows: TGTGCCAGCAGTGAAATAGCCGGGAATGAGCAGTTCTTC. Protein sequence: CASSEIAGNEQFF.

This clone showed up just once. This CDR3 is also generated by other DNA sequences in the sample. This chain joins TRBV7-2 and TRBJ2-7, with D perhaps TRBD1 (5 bases). The CDR3 contains 13 residues. Trimming took 3 bases from V and 1 from J, leaving 7 bases between them. From germline, CDR1 is SGHTA and CDR2 FQGNSA. CDR3 nucleotide sequence: TGTGCCAGCAGCTTCCAGGGATCCTACGAGCAGTACTTC. Protein sequence: CASSFQGSYEQYF.

The V call is TRBV7-3, the J call TRBJ1-1; 11 bases fit TRBD1. V lost 2 bases, J lost 5 bases, and 4 bases stayed unmatched. Germline CDR1 SGHTA, CDR2 FQGTGA. CDR3 length: 15 residues. The CDR3 DNA reads as TGTGCCAGCAGCTTATTGGGACAGGGGGTGACTGAAGCTTTCTTT. It translates to CASSLLGQGVTEAFF.

Details on this clone: Other DNA sequences in this sample translate to the same CDR3. V and J are TRBV5-4 and TRBJ2-3, with unresolved D. Trimming shortened V by 1 base and J by 7 bases, and 7 bases separated the two germline ends. Germline values: CDR1 SGHNT, CDR2 YYREEE (reference sequence). The CDR3 spans 12 residues. The CDR3 spells CASSLRRNTQYF. In nucleotides, the CDR3 is TGTGCCAGCAGCTTGCGGCGGAATACGCAGTATTTT. Based on the CDR3 plus reference TRBV5-4 and TRBJ2-3, the full variable domain is ETGVTQSPTHLIKTRGQQVTLRCSSQSGHNTVSWYQQALGQGPQFIFQYYREEENGRGNFPPRFSGLQFPNYSSELNVNALELDDSALYLCASSLRRNTQYFGPGTRLTVL.

V is TRBV28 and J is TRBJ2-1; D unclear. The V and J ends lost 5 bases and 4 bases respectively, with 18 bases between them. This CDR3 region has 16 residues. Germline loops: CDR1 MDHEN, CDR2 SYDVKM. The CDR3 nucleotides are TGTGCCAGCAGTGGGCGAAGCAGTAGACATTACAATGAGCAGTTCTTC. Residues: CASSGRSSRHYNEQFF.

J is TRBJ2-1 and V is TRBV18; no definite D call. This CDR3 contains 15 residues. Germline CDR1 KGHSH, CDR2 LQKENI. Trimming took off 2 bases at V and 0 bases at J, with 8 bases between the two ends. The CDR3 DNA reads as TGTGCCAGCTCACCAGCATTAGGCTCCTACAATGAGCAGTTCTTC. It codes for CASSPALGSYNEQFF.

This clone was detected once. The V and J genes are TRBV5-1 and TRBJ1-1; D is perhaps TRBD1 (6 bases). From germline, CDR1 is SGHRS and CDR2 YFSETQ. The CDR3 is made up of 15 amino acids. V lost 3 bases to trimming and J lost 1 base, with 13 bases between them. The CDR3 loop is CASSSLGQKNTEAFF. For the CDR3, the DNA is TGCGCCAGCAGCTCGTTGGGACAAAAGAACACTGAAGCTTTCTTT.

This clone was picked up one time. The rearrangement links TRBV27 to TRBJ1-1; 9 bases map to TRBD1. V lost 1 base, J lost 7 bases, and 4 bases stayed unmatched. The CDR3 totals 14 residues. Germline values: CDR1 MNHEY, CDR2 SMNVEV (reference sequence). The CDR3 protein is CASSLWGTGREAFF. Written as DNA, the CDR3 is TGTGCCAGCAGTTTATGGGGGACAGGGCGTGAAGCTTTCTTT.

The chain is built from TRBV9 and TRBJ2-5; maybe TRBD1 (6 bases). Per the germline V gene, CDR1 is SGDLS and CDR2 is YYNGEE. The V end was cut by 2 bases, the J end by 1 base, with 12 bases between. CDR3 length: 15 amino acids. The CDR3: CASSVLSRGQETQYF. Here the CDR3 DNA reads TGTGCCAGCAGCGTCCTAAGCAGGGGCCAAGAGACCCAGTACTTC.

The V and J genes are TRBV7-8 and TRBJ1-1; 10 nucleotides agree with TRBD1. Germline CDR1 is SGHVS and CDR2 is FQNEAQ. V dropped 5 bases and J dropped 5; count of bases not matched to a gene: 11. This CDR3 contains 16 residues. The chain's CDR3 is CASSRGDRGVGTEAFF. In DNA, the CDR3 is TGTGCCAGCAGCCGAGGGGACAGGGGTGTTGGGACTGAAGCTTTCTTT.

The V and J genes are TRBV6-6 and TRBJ2-7; possible D gene TRBD2, 6 bases. Trimming took off 5 bases at V and 3 bases at J, with 17 bases between the two ends. The germline V gene has CDR1 MNHNY and CDR2 SVGAGI (reference sequence). The CDR3 runs 15 residues. CDR3: CASSDRDLKNYEQYF. CDR3 nucleotide sequence: TGTGCCAGCAGTGACCGGGACTTGAAAAACTACGAGCAGTACTTC.

This chain joins TRBV28 and TRBJ1-2; 8 nucleotides align to TRBD1. Germline assignment: CDR1 MDHEN and CDR2 SYDVKM. This CDR3 is built from 21 residues. The V segment lost 4 bases and the J segment 0 bases; nucleotides outside the gene matches: 22. The CDR3 reads CASSYSSLWGGTGLANYGYTF. The CDR3 DNA is TGTGCCAGCAGTTACTCTTCCCTTTGGGGGGGGACAGGCCTAGCTAACTATGGCTACACCTTC.

The CDR3 nucleotides are TGCAGCGTTGCCGTAGGACTTCACACAGATACGCAGTATTTT. Translating gives CSVAVGLHTDTQYF. V and J are TRBV29-1 and TRBJ2-3; weak D call: TRBD2 (5 bases). Germline loops: CDR1 SQVTM, CDR2 ANQGSEA. Deletions cut 4 bases from V and 2 bases from J, with 13 bases between. The CDR3 sequence is 14 residues long.

The CDR3 DNA is TGTGCCAGTAGTTGGGGGGTTAGCAATCAGCCCCAGCATTTT. Encoded protein: CASSWGVSNQPQHF. V gene TRBV19 combines with J gene TRBJ1-5; D possibly corresponds to TRBD1 (5 bases). The CDR3 is 14 residues long. The germline V gene encodes CDR1 LNHDA and CDR2 SQIVND (reference sequence). V gave up 5 bases and J gave up 0 bases, with 8 bases separating them.

The chain joins TRBV14 to TRBJ2-1, with 8 positions matching TRBD2. The trim removed 2 bases at V and 6 bases at J, leaving 3 bases unmatched. Germline CDR1 reads SGHDN; CDR2 reads FVKESK. The CDR3 totals 14 residues. The CDR3 protein is CASSQSGLVNEQFF. DNA of the CDR3: TGTGCCAGCAGCCAATCGGGACTAGTCAATGAGCAGTTCTTC.

The chain joins TRBV7-2 to TRBJ1-1, with D uncertain. V was shortened by 6 bases and J by 4 bases, with 12 bases between the two germline ends. CDR3 length: 13 amino acids. Germline V gene data show CDR1 as SGHTA and CDR2 as FQGNSA. The CDR3 reads CASRFSTGTEAFF. CDR3 DNA: TGTGCCAGCAGGTTTTCTACCGGCACTGAAGCTTTCTTT. The variable domain in full, completed from reference TRBV7-2 and TRBJ1-1, reads GAGVSQSPSNKVTEKGKDVELRCDPISGHTALYWYRQSLGQGLEFLIYFQGNSAPDKSGLPSDRFSAERTGGSVSTLTIQRTQQEDSAVYLCASRFSTGTEAFFGQGTRLTVV.

The chain employs TRBV5-4 and TRBJ1-2, with D unclear. CDR1 and CDR2 (germline): SGHNT, YYREEE (reference sequence). Trimming shortened V by 6 bases and J by 0 bases, and 12 bases separated the two germline ends. This CDR3 is 14 amino acids long. CDR3 residues: CASTLAGTNYGYTF. The CDR3 nucleotides read TGTGCCAGCACCCTGGCGGGAACTAACTATGGCTACACCTTC.

The chain is built from TRBV18 and TRBJ1-4; 9 bases are shared with TRBD1. CDR3 length equals 21 residues. The V gene end was trimmed by 3 bases and the J gene end by 10 bases; junction bases not matched to a gene: 27. Germline-derived CDR1 and CDR2 are KGHSH and LQKENI. The CDR3 loop reads CASSPARPSWVETGTGRKLFF. DNA for the CDR3: TGTGCCAGCTCACCGGCTCGGCCAAGCTGGGTAGAGACCGGGACAGGGCGAAAACTGTTTTTT. Combining the CDR3 with reference TRBV18 and TRBJ1-4 gives the whole variable domain NAGVMQNPRHLVRRRGQEARLRCSPMKGHSHVYWYRQLPEEGLKFMVYLQKENIIDESGMPKERFSAEFPKEGPSILRIQQVVRGDSAAYFCASSPARPSWVETGTGRKLFFGSGTQLSVL.

CDR3: CASSTYSRPQHF. The CDR3 bases are TGTGCCAGTAGTACCTACAGTCGGCCCCAGCATTTT. The chain carries TRBV19 and TRBJ1-5; D gene uncertain. The CDR3 totals 12 residues. Germline assignment: CDR1 LNHDA and CDR2 SQIVND (reference sequence). V was trimmed by 4 bases and J by 9 bases, leaving 10 bases between them. The whole variable domain, filled in from reference TRBV19 and TRBJ1-5, reads DGGITQSPKYLFRKEGQNVTLSCEQNLNHDAMYWYRQDPGQGLRLIYYSQIVNDFQKGDIAEGYSVSREKKESFPLTVTSAQKNPTAFYLCASSTYSRPQHFGDGTRLSIL.

V gene TRBV6-6 combines with J gene TRBJ1-1, with D unclear. V was shortened by 2 bases and J by 5 bases, with 9 bases between the two germline ends. There are 13 residues in the CDR3. The V gene's germline CDR1 is MNHNY and CDR2 SVGAGI (reference sequence). The CDR3 DNA follows: TGTGCCAGCAGTTACCCCGCCGGAACTGAAGCTTTCTTT. This gives the protein CASSYPAGTEAFF.

The chain couples TRBV18 to TRBJ1-2, with TRBD1 matching over 7 bases. From germline, CDR1 is KGHSH and CDR2 LQKENI. This CDR3 contains 17 residues. J gave up 0 bases and V 2 bases, and 9 bases lay outside the gene matches. In nucleotides, the CDR3 is TGTGCCAGCTCACCAGTACAGGGGTATGGGGCTAACTATGGCTACACCTTC. This codes for CASSPVQGYGANYGYTF.